This T cell receptor beta chain was profiled in a study of response to subunit inactivated influenza vaccine. TCRdb passed the RT-PCR reads through MiXCR, listing each CDR3 protein once. The repertoire has about 650,000 distinct CDR3 sequences, more than 15% of them found once; the top ten carry roughly 10%. Germline V gene data show CDR1 as SGHDT and CDR2 as YYEEEE. V lost 2 bases and J lost 6, with 11 bases in between. The CDR3 covers 13 residues. This clonotype was picked up a small number of times. Antigen specificity is unknown. Study-wide findings and caveats: Each seasonal flu vaccination may recruit only limited new T cells, authors suggested.

The J gene is TRBJ1-1, the V gene TRBV5-6; D is uncertain. The sample was PBMCs from blood, taken about 12 days after vaccination. The clonotype was recovered from a man aged 50 or older who received an inactivated influenza vaccine. The CDR3: CASSLVAGPEAFF. The CDR3 DNA reads as TGTGCCAGCAGCTTAGTGGCAGGCCCTGAAGCTTTCTTT.